Below, 21 T cell receptor beta chains from the same sample are listed, as sequenced in a study of T-cell memory formation after mild COVID-19. One entry per CDR3 protein results from TCRdb running MiXCR on the 5' RACE reads. This sample has about 350,000 distinct CDR3 sequences, with approximately 14% found just once. The sample was PBMCs or a T cell subset sorted from them (not recorded which). These receptors were obtained from a man aged 18 to 30 who had mild COVID-19 (a few samples of this study predate the infection). Cell type and time point are not known.

In its sample, this clonotype was seen a few times. The chain couples TRBV6-5 to TRBJ2-7; 9 nucleotides match TRBD1. Unmatched junction bases numbered 10, after V lost 6 bases and J lost 4 bases. The CDR3 length is 15 residues. Germline V lookup: CDR1 MNHEY, CDR2 SVGAGI. CDR3 sequence reads: CASSPGTGSTYEQYF. As DNA, the CDR3 is TGTGCCAGCAGCCCCGGGACAGGGTCGACATACGAGCAGTACTTC.

This chain links TRBV3-1 with TRBJ1-2, with 7 bases lining up with TRBD1. CDR1 and CDR2 from the germline V gene are LGHDT and YNNKEL (reference sequence). V was pared by 1 base and J by 5 bases, with 10 bases of the junction left unmatched. This CDR3 region has 16 residues. CDR3 region: CASSQVWGTEIYGYTF. The DNA for the CDR3 is TGTGCCAGCAGCCAAGTTTGGGGGACAGAGATATATGGCTACACCTTC.

The gene calls are TRBV11-2 and TRBJ2-5, with D perhaps being TRBD1 or TRBD2 (5 bases each). Germline CDR1 is SGHAT and CDR2 is FQNNGV. The CDR3 length is 14 residues. V lost 3 bases and J 5 bases, leaving 13 bases between the germline ends. For the CDR3, the DNA is TGTGCCAGCAGCTTGGGACGGGGTGGTGAGACCCAGTACTTC. Amino acid sequence: CASSLGRGGETQYF.

The V call is TRBV7-3, the J call TRBJ2-7; 13 nucleotides match TRBD2. CDR3 length: 13 amino acids. The germline CDR1 and CDR2 sequences are SGHTA and FQGTGA. V trimming: 5 bases; J trimming: 12 bases; junction bases outside the gene matches: 7. The CDR3 nucleotides are TGTGCCAGCAGCCCAGGGACTAGCGGGGTTGTGTACTTC. Amino acid sequence: CASSPGTSGVVYF.

This clonotype has ten or more counts. The CDR3 coding sequence is TGTGCCAGCAGCCCTGGACACTATGGCTACACCTTC. It specifies CASSPGHYGYTF. The J gene is TRBJ1-2, the V gene TRBV3-1; unclear D gene. The CDR3 spans 12 residues. Germline V CDR1 and CDR2: LGHDT, YNNKEL (reference sequence). V was shortened by 4 bases and J by 3 bases, with 6 bases between the two germline ends.

This clonotype has a handful of counts. This rearrangement joins TRBV6-2 or TRBV6-3 to TRBJ1-5; the D is unclear. Trimming took off 5 bases at V and 3 bases at J, with 11 bases between the two ends. CDR1 is MNHEY, CDR2 SVGEGT, per germline. The CDR3 sequence is 14 residues long. The CDR3 here is CASSPGRPNQPQHF. CDR3 sequence (DNA): TGTGCCAGCAGTCCCGGGAGGCCCAATCAGCCCCAGCATTTT.

This sequence joins TRBV4-1 and TRBJ1-2; tentative D call: TRBD1 (6 bases). V lost 6 bases and J lost 6, with 14 bases in between. The germline CDR1 and CDR2 sequences are MGHRA and YSYEKL. This CDR3 is built from 13 residues. The CDR3 DNA is TGCGCCAGCAGTCCAGGGAGGGGGAATGGCTACACCTTC. It specifies CASSPGRGNGYTF.

This clonotype has a handful of counts. V is TRBV5-1 and J is TRBJ2-7; 9 nucleotides align to TRBD1. This CDR3 region has 14 residues. The junction had 7 bases not matched to a gene; V was cut back by 3 bases and J by 6 bases. CDR1 is SGHRS, CDR2 YFSETQ, per germline. For the CDR3, the DNA is TGCGCCAGCAGCTGGGGGACAGGGTCTGGCGAGCAGTACGTC. It specifies CASSWGTGSGEQYV.

This sequence joins TRBV7-8 and TRBJ2-3; 10 bases fit TRBD2. In germline, CDR1 is SGHVS, CDR2 FQNEAQ. The CDR3 consists of 16 residues. The junction had 7 bases not matched to a gene; V was cut back by 1 base and J by 6 bases. As DNA, the CDR3 is TGTGCCAGCAGCTTAGGGCTAGCGGGGGAATATGATACGCAGTATTTT. Translating gives CASSLGLAGEYDTQYF. Using reference TRBV7-8 and TRBJ2-3 for the parts outside the CDR3, the full variable domain is GAGVSQSPRYKVAKRGQDVALRCDPISGHVSLFWYQQALGQGPEFLTYFQNEAQLDKSGLPSDRFFAERPEGSVSTLKIQRTQQEDSAVYLCASSLGLAGEYDTQYFGPGTRLTVL.

There are a few counts of this clonotype. An end of the junction does not agree with germline; a read error may underlie this. The rearrangement joins TRBV2 to TRBJ1-6; no reliable D call. Germline V gene data show CDR1 as SNHLY and CDR2 as FYNNEI. The CDR3 runs to 11 residues. The CDR3 DNA follows: TGTGCCAGCAGCTTCAATTTACCCCTCCACTTT. Translated: CASSFNLPLHF.

The chain uses TRBV20-1 and TRBJ2-3; D gene uncertain. CDR3 length: 15 amino acids. Trimming removed 3 bases at V and 2 bases at J, with 15 bases between. Germline CDR1 DFQATT, CDR2 SNEGSKA (reference sequence). The CDR3: CSARRQATITDTQYF. Here the CDR3 DNA reads TGCAGTGCTAGGAGGCAGGCCACCATCACAGATACGCAGTATTTT.

This clonotype was detected many times. The V call is TRBV4-1, the J call TRBJ2-4; TRBD1 matches at 7 bases. V lost 4 bases and J lost 2; bases outside the gene matches: 8. CDR3 length equals 16 residues. Germline V gene data show CDR1 as MGHRA and CDR2 as YSYEKL. The DNA of the CDR3 is TGCGCCAGCAGCCTCGACCAGGGGGATTCCAAAAACATTCAGTACTTC. It specifies CASSLDQGDSKNIQYF.

This clonotype showed up just a few times. The chain employs TRBV13 and TRBJ2-5; TRBD1 agrees at 11 bases. The trim removed 5 bases at V and 4 bases at J, leaving 9 bases unmatched. Per germline, CDR1 PRHDT and CDR2 FYEKMQ (reference sequence). The CDR3 consists of 16 residues. The CDR3 here is CASSTRDRGRAETQYF. CDR3 in DNA: TGTGCCAGCAGCACCCGGGACAGGGGGAGAGCAGAGACCCAGTACTTC.

V is TRBV11-2 and J is TRBJ2-1; a weak D match, TRBD2 (6 bases). Per germline, CDR1 SGHAT and CDR2 FQNNGV. The CDR3 extends over 17 amino acids. The V gene lost 1 base and the J gene lost 3 bases, with 16 bases spanning the gap. CDR3 DNA: TGTGCCAGCAGCTTAGCGTCTGATCGGGGGTACTACAATGAGCAGTTCTTC. It encodes CASSLASDRGYYNEQFF.

V usage is TRBV7-6 and J usage is TRBJ1-6; D is possibly TRBD1 (5 bases). This CDR3 is built from 15 residues. V was clipped by 9 bases and J by 4 bases, with 16 bases between them. In germline, CDR1 is SGHVS, CDR2 FNYEAQ. This CDR3 reads CAREGRDGYNSPLHF. Written as DNA, the CDR3 is TGTGCCAGGGAGGGGCGGGACGGATATAATTCACCCCTCCACTTT.

This clonotype appeared a few times. The V and J genes are TRBV20-1 and TRBJ2-3; a weak D match, TRBD2 (6 bases). CDR1 is DFQATT, CDR2 SNEGSKA, per germline (reference sequence). The CDR3 extends over 13 amino acids. V was pared by 4 bases and J by 2 bases, with 10 bases between. CDR3 bases: TGCAGTGCTATTAGCGGACCCACAGATACGCAGTATTTT. This codes for CSAISGPTDTQYF.

In nucleotides, the CDR3 is TGTGCCAGCAGCCAAGATATCGCCAGAAGTGGCTACACCTTC. Protein sequence: CASSQDIARSGYTF. The chain carries TRBV3-1 and TRBJ1-2; D gene ambiguous. Germline CDR1 and CDR2: LGHDT and YNNKEL (reference sequence). This CDR3 contains 14 residues. The ends were cut back, 0 bases at V and 7 bases at J, with 12 bases in the middle.

The chain employs TRBV5-1 and TRBJ1-4; unclear D gene. This CDR3 has 14 residues. V was trimmed by 0 bases and J by 7 bases, leaving 10 bases between them. CDR1 is SGHRS and CDR2 is YFSETQ in the germline V gene. The CDR3 loop is CASSLDPTGEKLFF. The CDR3 DNA reads TGCGCCAGCAGCTTGGACCCCACGGGTGAAAAACTGTTTTTT.

This clonotype has just a few counts. The CDR3 bases are TGCAGCGTTGAAGCTTCCGGTTGGGAGTACGTC. This sequence encodes CSVEASGWEYV. The chain employs TRBV29-1 and TRBJ2-7; D unresolved. This CDR3 comprises 11 residues. V shed 1 base and J shed 11 bases, with 12 bases lying between them. The V gene's germline CDR1 is SQVTM and CDR2 ANQGSEA.

This chain uses TRBV18 with TRBJ1-3, with a weak D call TRBD1 (6 bases). With 4 bases removed from V and 0 bases from J, the gap between germline ends came to 16 bases. The CDR3 consists of 17 residues. Germline lookup yields CDR1 KGHSH and CDR2 LQKENI. CDR3 sequence (DNA): TGTGCCAGCTCACAACCGGGACACCTTATCTCTGGAAACACCATATATTTT. It encodes CASSQPGHLISGNTIYF. The full variable domain, its missing parts supplied by reference TRBV18 and TRBJ1-3, is NAGVMQNPRHLVRRRGQEARLRCSPMKGHSHVYWYRQLPEEGLKFMVYLQKENIIDESGMPKERFSAEFPKEGPSILRIQQVVRGDSAAYFCASSQPGHLISGNTIYFGEGSWLTVV.

The gene calls are TRBV7-2 and TRBJ1-2; no reliable D call. V lost 3 bases, J lost 8 bases, and 25 bases lay in between. The CDR3 contains 17 residues. Germline V lookup: CDR1 SGHTA, CDR2 FQGNSA. CDR3 nucleotides: TGTGCCAGCAGCTTCCAATACACCCCGGGGAGTACGTACGGCTACACCTTC. It encodes CASSFQYTPGSTYGYTF.